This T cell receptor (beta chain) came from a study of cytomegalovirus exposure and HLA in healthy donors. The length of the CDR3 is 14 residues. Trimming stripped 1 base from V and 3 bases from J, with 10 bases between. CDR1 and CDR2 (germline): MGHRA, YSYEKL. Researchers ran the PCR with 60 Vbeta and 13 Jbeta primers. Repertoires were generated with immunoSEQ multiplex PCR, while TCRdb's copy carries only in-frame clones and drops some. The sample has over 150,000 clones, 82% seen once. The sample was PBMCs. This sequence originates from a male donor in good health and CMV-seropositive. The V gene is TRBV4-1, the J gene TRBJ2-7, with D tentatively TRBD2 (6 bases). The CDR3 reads CASSQGRGNYEQYF. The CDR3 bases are TGCGCCAGCAGCCAAGGGCGGGGTAACTACGAGCAGTACTTC.